Below, 12 T cell receptor beta chains from the same sample are listed, as sequenced in a study of blood T cell repertoires in COVID-19. Clones were read by immunoSEQ multiplex PCR, and TCRdb kept only the in-frame ones, dropping some. The table includes around 300,000 clones, under 90% detected once. Material for sequencing was peripheral blood. These receptors were obtained from a man aged 50 to 59 with acute or convalescent COVID-19.

Concerning this clone itself: A much larger clone lies a single base off, so this may be a read error. The rearrangement uses TRBV3-1 (or the pseudogene TRBV3-2) and TRBJ1-5; 7 nucleotides align to TRBD1. V gave up 5 bases and J gave up 6 bases; unmatched junction bases: 4. The CDR3 length is 13 residues. Germline CDR1 reads LGHDT; CDR2 reads YNNKEL (reference sequence). The CDR3 region is CASSSTGTQPQHF. The CDR3 nucleotides are TGTGCCAGCAGCTCGACAGGGACTCAGCCCCAGCATTTT.

V gene TRBV30 combines with J gene TRBJ1-6; tentative D call: TRBD1 (6 bases). The CDR3 is 16 amino acids. The V end was cut by 2 bases, the J end by 6 bases, with 17 bases between. Germline-derived CDR1 and CDR2 are GTSNPN and SVGIG (reference sequence). In DNA, the CDR3 is TGTGCCTGGAGTTCACAACCGGGACACCGTAATTCACCCCTCCACTTT. Encoded protein: CAWSSQPGHRNSPLHF.

V and J are TRBV19 and TRBJ2-7, with 13 bases identical to TRBD2. In germline, CDR1 is LNHDA, CDR2 SQIVND (reference sequence). This CDR3 is 18 amino acids long. V gave up 5 bases and J gave up 6 bases; unmatched junction bases: 16. DNA for the CDR3: TGTGCCAGTAGTCCAAGAGGTTGGACTAGCGGGGGAATAGGCGAGCAGTACTTC. This codes for CASSPRGWTSGGIGEQYF. Using reference TRBV19 and TRBJ2-7 for the parts outside the CDR3, the full variable domain is DGGITQSPKYLFRKEGQNVTLSCEQNLNHDAMYWYRQDPGQGLRLIYYSQIVNDFQKGDIAEGYSVSREKKESFPLTVTSAQKNPTAFYLCASSPRGWTSGGIGEQYFGPGTRLTVT.

The chain couples TRBV2 to TRBJ2-7, with D possibly TRBD1 on 6 matching bases. CDR3 length equals 12 residues. CDR1 is SNHLY and CDR2 is FYNNEI in the germline V gene. Deletions cut 5 bases from V and 4 bases from J, with 9 bases between. The CDR3 here is CASSRQVYEQYF. The CDR3 DNA follows: TGTGCCAGCAGTAGACAGGTTTACGAGCAGTACTTC. The full variable domain, with the rest looked up from reference TRBV2 and TRBJ2-7, is EPEVTQTPSHQVTQMGQEVILRCVPISNHLYFYWYRQILGQKVEFLVSFYNNEISEKSEIFDDQFSVERPDGSNFTLKIRSTKLEDSAMYFCASSRQVYEQYFGPGTRLTVT.

The gene calls are TRBV12-3 or TRBV12-4 and TRBJ1-4; D uncertain. The CDR3 contains 11 residues. Between the trimmed V and J ends, which lost 6 bases and 8 bases, there was a span of 7 bases. DNA of the CDR3: TGTGCCAGCAGCCTTCTAGAAAAACTGTTTTTT. Residues: CASSLLEKLFF.

V usage is TRBV10-3 and J usage is TRBJ2-1, with 8 bases lining up with TRBD1. The CDR3 has 14 residues. Germline-derived CDR1 and CDR2 are ENHRY and SYGVKD. The junction had 6 bases not matched to a gene; V was cut back by 6 bases and J by 5 bases. The CDR3 loop is CAIRKTGADNEQFF. As DNA, the CDR3 is TGTGCCATCAGGAAGACAGGGGCGGACAATGAGCAGTTCTTC.

For the CDR3, the DNA is TGTGCCATCGGCGACAGGGAGGACGGCGGGGAGCTGTTTTTT. This codes for CAIGDREDGGELFF. V usage is TRBV10-3 and J usage is TRBJ2-2, with D perhaps matching TRBD1 (7 bases). V shed 8 bases and J shed 7 bases, with 17 bases lying between them. The length of the CDR3 is 14 residues. Germline loops: CDR1 ENHRY, CDR2 SYGVKD.

This chain uses TRBV19 with TRBJ1-3; the match to TRBD1 covers 12 bases. The V segment lost 7 bases and the J segment 3 bases; nucleotides outside the gene matches: 16. CDR1 and CDR2 (germline): LNHDA, SQIVND (reference sequence). The CDR3 has 19 residues. The CDR3 sequence: CASTKIPGTGGAGGNTIYF. DNA of the CDR3: TGTGCCAGTACTAAAATCCCCGGGACAGGGGGCGCAGGTGGAAACACCATATATTTT.

The chain links TRBV30 to TRBJ1-6; D remains unclear. This CDR3 contains 14 residues. Germline loops: CDR1 GTSNPN, CDR2 SVGIG (reference sequence). Trimming cost V 5 bases and J 2 bases, with 10 bases left between them. The DNA for the CDR3 is TGTGCCTGGGGACGGAGAGCCTATAATTCACCCCTCCACTTT. Protein sequence: CAWGRRAYNSPLHF.

CDR3 DNA sequence: TGTGCCAGCAGTTCTCTCGCCCCGGGACCCCAGCATTTT. Its translation: CASSSLAPGPQHF. The V gene is TRBV12-3 or TRBV12-4, the J gene TRBJ1-5, with no clear D. V dropped 4 bases and J dropped 10 bases, with 14 bases sitting between them. The length of the CDR3 is 13 residues.

The chain uses TRBV27 and TRBJ1-2; D possibly corresponds to TRBD1 (6 bases). CDR1 MNHEY and CDR2 SMNVEV come from the germline V gene (reference sequence). The CDR3 is made up of 14 amino acids. V was pared by 5 bases and J by 2 bases, with 12 bases between. DNA of the CDR3: TGTGCCAGCAGTGGACGCAGGGGAAACTATGGCTACACCTTC. It yields the protein CASSGRRGNYGYTF.

CDR3 bases: TGTGCCTGGAGTGTACTAAACGGAAACTATGGCTACACCTTC. Encoded protein: CAWSVLNGNYGYTF. V gene TRBV30 combines with J gene TRBJ1-2; D is ambiguous. Germline CDR1 and CDR2: GTSNPN and SVGIG (reference sequence). This CDR3 has 14 residues. V was cut by 0 bases and J by 2 bases, with 10 bases left in between.